These T cell receptor beta chains were read from a single sample in a study of resident and recirculating memory T cells in vitiligo. The assay was immunoSEQ multiplex PCR, and TCRdb's table has in-frame clones only and misses some. The sample holds around 78,000 clones, around 92% seen once. Sequences were obtained from blood. Receptor source: a male donor with vitiligo. Both conserved end residues are part of each CDR3. Each record gives: clone size, V gene, D gene, J gene, CDR3 DNA, CDR3 protein. The D gene is left open where the match is weak. Where a row states a size, it is once, few, many or the class of an expanded clone; other rows omit it.

>NA|TRBV30|NA|TRBJ2-7
TGTGCCTGGGACTTCACCCAGTACGAGCAGTACTTC
CAWDFTQYEQYF
>NA|TRBV9|TRBD2|TRBJ2-1
TGTGCCAGCAGCGTAGGAGGTAGCGGGAGCCCCAATGAGCAGTTCTTC
CASSVGGSGSPNEQFF
>NA|TRBV4-2|TRBD2|TRBJ2-3
TGTGCCAGCAGCCAAGAGCCCCTTACGGGGACTAGCGGGAGGGCCATAGATACGCAGTATTTT
CASSQEPLTGTSGRAIDTQYF
>NA|TRBV7-9|NA|TRBJ2-3
TGTGCCAGCAGCTTCCCCCTCGGGAGCACAGATACGCAGTATTTT
CASSFPLGSTDTQYF
>NA|TRBV29-1|NA|TRBJ1-2
TGCAGCGGTCAGGAAAACTATGGCTACACCTTC
CSGQENYGYTF
>NA|TRBV30|NA|TRBJ1-3
TGTGCCTGGAGTGCGCGGGGACCGAAAATATATTTT
CAWSARGPKIYF
>NA|TRBV28|TRBD1|TRBJ2-2
TGTGCCAGCAGCGCCGGGACAGCGAACACCGGGGAGCTGTTTTTT
CASSAGTANTGELFF
>NA|TRBV28|NA|TRBJ2-7
TGTGCCAGCATAAGTACTAGCTCCTACGAGCAGTACTTC
CASISTSSYEQYF
>NA|TRBV28|TRBD1|TRBJ2-7
TGTGCCAGCAGTCTCTCCCCGGGGACAGGGGGAGAGCAGTACTTC
CASSLSPGTGGEQYF
>NA|TRBV25-1|TRBD1|TRBJ1-6
TGTGCCAGCAGTGAATGGGACAGGCAAGGTTCACCCCTCCACTTT
CASSEWDRQGSPLHF
>NA|TRBV5-1|NA|TRBJ2-2
TGCGCCAGCAGCCCCCTAGACAGTTACGGGGAGCTGTTTTTT
CASSPLDSYGELFF
>NA|TRBV28|NA|TRBJ1-1
TGTGCCAGCAGCCGACACCTGTCCACTGAAGCTTTCTTT
CASSRHLSTEAFF
>NA|TRBV30|NA|TRBJ1-3
TGTGCCTGGAGTGCAATCTCTGGAAACACCATATATTTT
CAWSAISGNTIYF
>NA|TRBV6-5|NA|TRBJ2-3
TGTGCCAGCAGCTCCCGGGGGTTACGCACAGATACGCAGTATTTT
CASSSRGLRTDTQYF
>NA|TRBV19|TRBD2|TRBJ2-2
TGTGCCAGTAGTGTGGGACTAGCGGGAGTCGGGGAGCTGTTTTTT
CASSVGLAGVGELFF
>NA|TRBV9|NA|TRBJ1-3
TGTGCCAGCAGTAGAAGAAACACCATATATTTT
CASSRRNTIYF
>few|TRBV4-1|TRBD2|TRBJ2-7
TGCGCCAGCAGCCAAGTGTCTAGCGGGAGGGTCCCCTACGAGCAGTACTTC
CASSQVSSGRVPYEQYF
>NA|TRBV5-6|TRBD1|TRBJ1-6
TGTGCCAGCAATCTAGGAGGACAGGGAACGCCACCCCTCCACTTT
CASNLGGQGTPPLHF
>NA|TRBV19|NA|TRBJ1-5
TGTGCCAGTACCAAGGGGCCGGTTTATAGCAATCAGCCCCAGCATTTT
CASTKGPVYSNQPQHF
>NA|TRBV28|TRBD1|TRBJ2-1
TGTGCCACCAAACAGGGGGGTTCCTACAATGAGCAGTTCTTC
CATKQGGSYNEQFF
>NA|TRBV28|NA|TRBJ2-5
TGTGCCAGCGTGACAGGCCGGCAAGAGACCCAGTACTTC
CASVTGRQETQYF
>NA|TRBV5-6|TRBD1|TRBJ2-1
TGTGCCAGCAGGGGCACCGGGACAGAAGCCTACAATGAGCAGTTCTTC
CASRGTGTEAYNEQFF
>NA|TRBV10-2|TRBD1|TRBJ2-7
TGCGCCAGCAGGCGGTCGGGGACAGGGGCCTACGAGCAGTACTTC
CASRRSGTGAYEQYF
>NA|TRBV10-3|NA|TRBJ1-1
TGTGCCATCAGTGAGCTCCTAATGAACACTGAAGCTTTCTTT
CAISELLMNTEAFF
>NA|TRBV7-3|TRBD2|TRBJ2-1
TGTGCCAGCAGCTTAAATAGCGGGGTCTACAATGAGCAGTTCTTC
CASSLNSGVYNEQFF
>NA|TRBV2|TRBD1|TRBJ2-1
TGTGCCAGCAGGGGTGGACAGGGGGGCCCGAATGAGCAGTTCTTC
CASRGGQGGPNEQFF
>NA|TRBV5-8|NA|TRBJ2-7
TGTGCCAGCAGCTCAGGAAACCCAACCCCAACCTACGAGCAGTACTTC
CASSSGNPTPTYEQYF
>NA|TRBV9|TRBD2|TRBJ2-3
TGTGCCAGCAGCCCCAGACTAGCGTTCGATACGCAGTATTTT
CASSPRLAFDTQYF
>NA|TRBV7-8|NA|TRBJ2-6
TGTGCCAGCAGCCCTTTCGCGGGGGCCAACGTCCTGACTTTC
CASSPFAGANVLTF
>NA|TRBV9|NA|TRBJ2-3
TGTGCCAGCAGCGTAGGTCAGGGTGCAGATACGCAGTATTTT
CASSVGQGADTQYF
>NA|TRBV7-2|TRBD1|TRBJ2-7
TGTGCCAGCAGCTTAGCCCGTTACAGGGGGACTTACGAGCAGTACTTC
CASSLARYRGTYEQYF
>NA|TRBV7-9|NA|TRBJ2-5
TGTGCCAGCAGCCCCTCGGGAAGGGCTGAGACCCAGTACTTC
CASSPSGRAETQYF
>NA|TRBV4-2|TRBD2|TRBJ2-7
TGTGCCAGCAGCGCCCCCGGGACTAGCGGCATACCTCTCTACGAGCAGTACTTC
CASSAPGTSGIPLYEQYF
>NA|TRBV30|NA|TRBJ2-7
TGTGCCTGGAGGGCACAGGGGGCGGGGGGCTACGAGCAGTACTTC
CAWRAQGAGGYEQYF
>NA|TRBV18|TRBD1|TRBJ1-3
TGTGCCAGCTCATCCTACATGGGACAGAACTCTGGAAACACCATATATTTT
CASSSYMGQNSGNTIYF
>NA|TRBV7-2|NA|TRBJ1-5
TGTGCCAGCAGCTTAGCGCCAGGGTTAGGTCAGCCCCAGCATTTT
CASSLAPGLGQPQHF
>NA|TRBV19|NA|TRBJ1-2
TGTGCCAGTAGTGAGCTCTATGGCTACACCTTC
CASSELYGYTF
>once|TRBV4-3|NA|TRBJ2-7
TGCGCCAGCAGCCAAGGAGCGAAGACTCACTACGAGCAGTACTTC
CASSQGAKTHYEQYF
>NA|TRBV2|TRBD1|TRBJ1-1
TGTGCCAGCAGCTTAACCCCGGGACAGGACACTGAAGCTTTCTTT
CASSLTPGQDTEAFF
>NA|TRBV11-2|TRBD2|TRBJ2-1
TGTGCCAGCAGCTTAGCACTACTAGCGGGGGGCTCCTACAATGAGCAGTTCTTC
CASSLALLAGGSYNEQFF
>NA|TRBV29-1|TRBD1|TRBJ1-1
TGCAGCGTGGAAAATACTCACAGGGGCGGCACTGAAGCTTTCTTT
CSVENTHRGGTEAFF
>NA|TRBV9|NA|TRBJ1-4
TGTGCCAGCAGCCCTCGGGAGGGTGGAAAACTGTTTTTT
CASSPREGGKLFF
>NA|TRBV28|TRBD1|TRBJ1-2
TGTGCCAGCAGTTTCTGGACAGGGAGAAACTATGGCTACACCTTC
CASSFWTGRNYGYTF
>NA|TRBV7-9|TRBD1|TRBJ1-1
TGTGCCAGCAGCCGACTCCGGGACAGTGAAGCTTTCTTT
CASSRLRDSEAFF
>medium-sized|TRBV4-2|TRBD1|TRBJ1-1
TGTGCCAGCAGCCAAGATCCGGACAGGGTGGGCACTGAAGCTTTCTTT
CASSQDPDRVGTEAFF
>once|TRBV7-8|NA|TRBJ1-5
TGTGCCAGCAGCTCATACAGGGCTTATAGCAATCAGCCCCAGCATTTT
CASSSYRAYSNQPQHF